This passage covers 17 T cell receptor beta chains from one sample sequenced in a study of blood T cell repertoires in COVID-19. Data came from immunoSEQ multiplex PCR; TCRdb stores just in-frame clones and leaves some out. The table records about 220,000 clones, more than 70% of them present only once. Sequencing used peripheral blood. The source is a human donor in a cohort sampled during active COVID-19.

The rearrangement links TRBV9 to TRBJ2-2; 9 positions match TRBD2. Germline CDR1 and CDR2: SGDLS and YYNGEE. Trimming removed 2 bases from V and 3 bases from J; junction bases left unmatched: 8. This CDR3 region has 17 residues. The CDR3 is CASSVNSGGEDTGELFF. In DNA, the CDR3 is TGTGCCAGCAGCGTCAATAGCGGGGGAGAGGACACCGGGGAGCTGTTTTTT. The full variable domain, in which reference TRBV9 and TRBJ2-2 provide the parts outside the CDR3, is DSGVTQTPKHLITATGQRVTLRCSPRSGDLSVYWYQQSLDQGLQFLIQYYNGEERAKGNILERFSAQQFPDLHSELNLSSLELGDSALYFCASSVNSGGEDTGELFFGEGSRLTVL.

The chain employs TRBV2 and TRBJ1-5, with no clear D. The germline gives CDR1 SNHLY, CDR2 FYNNEI. CDR3 length equals 13 residues. V was cut by 3 bases and J by 0 bases, with 3 bases left in between. Here the CDR3 DNA reads TGTGCCAGCAGTGAGAGTAGCAATCAGCCCCAGCATTTT. Translated, it gives CASSESSNQPQHF.

The chain combines TRBV28 with TRBJ1-5; a possible D gene is TRBD1 (5 bases). The CDR3 sequence is 17 residues long. Germline CDR1 is MDHEN and CDR2 is SYDVKM. Trimming took off 4 bases at V and 2 bases at J, with 18 bases between the two ends. Here the CDR3 DNA reads TGTGCCAGCAGTTGGGAGGACATTGGTTTTGGCAATCAGCCCCAGCATTTT. Translation: CASSWEDIGFGNQPQHF.

The chain uses TRBV5-6 and TRBJ1-1; D not resolved. Looked up from germline, CDR1 is SGHDT and CDR2 is YYEEEE. Trimming took 4 bases from V and 5 from J, leaving 6 bases between them. The CDR3 extends over 11 amino acids. This CDR3 is CASSRETEAFF. The CDR3 coding sequence is TGTGCCAGCAGCCGGGAGACTGAAGCTTTCTTT.

The chain has TRBV6-2 or TRBV6-3 and TRBJ2-7; 8 bases match TRBD1. Germline loops: CDR1 MNHEY, CDR2 SVGEGT. The CDR3 spans 16 residues. The V and J ends lost 2 bases and 5 bases, in that order; junction bases with no gene match: 11. The DNA for the CDR3 is TGTGCCAGCAGTTACGGAATGAGGACAGGGTTTGACGAGCAGTACTTC. It specifies CASSYGMRTGFDEQYF.

J is TRBJ1-5 and V is TRBV4-3; TRBD1 might be the D (5 bases). This CDR3 is 16 amino acids long. Germline V gene sequence: CDR1 LGHNA, CDR2 YSLEER. Trimming took 0 bases from V and 2 from J, leaving 11 bases between them. DNA for the CDR3: TGCGCCAGCAGCCAAGATCTGGGGGGGGGCAATCAGCCCCAGCATTTT. Translating it yields CASSQDLGGGNQPQHF.

This clone was observed at least ten times. This chain joins TRBV3-1 (or the pseudogene TRBV3-2) and TRBJ1-3; a possible D gene is TRBD1 (6 bases). The V and J ends lost 5 bases and 7 bases respectively, with 12 bases between them. The CDR3 totals 13 residues. CDR1 and CDR2 from the germline V gene are LGHDT and YNNKEL (reference sequence). CDR3 in DNA: TGTGCCAGCAGCGACCGACAGGAGAACACCATATATTTT. Translated: CASSDRQENTIYF.

This chain connects TRBV25-1 to TRBJ2-3; possible D gene TRBD1, 6 bases. Germline lookup yields CDR1 MGHDK and CDR2 SYGVNS. The CDR3 runs 12 residues. The CDR3 coding sequence is TGTGCTTCGGGTGGGGGCGCAGATACGCAGTATTTT. Protein sequence: CASGGGADTQYF. Looking up the rest from reference TRBV25-1 and TRBJ2-3 gives the full variable domain: EADIYQTPRYLVIGTGKKITLECSQTMGHDKMYWYQQDPGMELHLIHYSYGVNSTEKGDLSSESTVSRIRTEHFPLTLESARPSHTSQYLCASGGGADTQYFGPGTRLTVL.

This chain connects TRBV6-2 or TRBV6-3 to TRBJ1-5; no reliable D call. The CDR3 sequence is 14 residues long. Germline-derived CDR1 and CDR2 are MNHEY and SVGEGT. V was pared by 3 bases and J by 7 bases, with 13 bases between. The CDR3 loop is CASSYHTPGQPQHF. CDR3 nucleotide sequence: TGTGCCAGCAGTTATCACACACCGGGGCAGCCCCAGCATTTT.

J is TRBJ1-4 and V is TRBV6-4; a possible D gene is TRBD1 (6 bases). V was clipped by 3 bases and J by 6 bases, with 23 bases between them. Germline CDR1 is MRHNA and CDR2 is SNTAGT. The CDR3 totals 18 residues. In nucleotides, the CDR3 is TGTGCCAGCAGTGATAAACACGTAAACAGGGCATGGGATGAAAAACTGTTTTTT. Its translation is CASSDKHVNRAWDEKLFF.

The chain is built from TRBV9 and TRBJ2-7, with TRBD2 matching over 10 bases. V shed 0 bases, J shed 6 bases, and the junction held 3 bases outside the gene matches. The CDR3 covers 14 residues. CDR1 and CDR2 (germline): SGDLS, YYNGEE. The CDR3 spells CASSVGGLATEQYF. Here the CDR3 DNA reads TGTGCCAGCAGCGTAGGGGGACTAGCGACCGAGCAGTACTTC. The full variable domain, with the rest looked up from reference TRBV9 and TRBJ2-7, is DSGVTQTPKHLITATGQRVTLRCSPRSGDLSVYWYQQSLDQGLQFLIQYYNGEERAKGNILERFSAQQFPDLHSELNLSSLELGDSALYFCASSVGGLATEQYFGPGTRLTVT.

The chain has TRBV4-2 and TRBJ2-3; D remains ambiguous. The CDR3 extends over 15 amino acids. Trimming cost V 4 bases and J 4 bases, with 15 bases left between them. The germline V gene encodes CDR1 LGHNA and CDR2 YNFKEQ. The CDR3 bases are TGTGCCAGCAGCCCACGGCCCGCGGTGTCAGATACGCAGTATTTT. It is translated as CASSPRPAVSDTQYF.

V usage is TRBV27 and J usage is TRBJ2-7; TRBD1 might be the D (7 bases). The CDR3 covers 13 residues. Germline lookup yields CDR1 MNHEY and CDR2 SMNVEV (reference sequence). V was clipped by 5 bases and J by 7 bases, with 15 bases between them. CDR3 DNA sequence: TGTGCCAGCAGTCCACTGACAGGGAGGGAGCAGTACTTC. Translating it yields CASSPLTGREQYF.

The chain uses TRBV20-1 and TRBJ2-7, with D unclear. Between the trimmed V and J ends, which lost 5 bases and 5 bases, there was a span of 10 bases. The germline gives CDR1 DFQATT, CDR2 SNEGSKA (reference sequence). The CDR3 sequence is 11 residues long. The CDR3 DNA sequence: TGCAGTGCTGACTCCCCCAACGAGCAGTACTTC. It translates to CSADSPNEQYF.

This rearrangement joins TRBV9 to TRBJ2-3, with D perhaps matching TRBD2 (7 bases). CDR3 length: 15 amino acids. Germline V gene data show CDR1 as SGDLS and CDR2 as YYNGEE. Trimming cost V 3 bases and J 8 bases, with 19 bases left between them. The CDR3 protein is CASSGGGLTGGTQYF. The CDR3 nucleotides are TGTGCCAGCAGCGGCGGGGGCTTAACTGGAGGTACGCAGTATTTT.

This clone was recorded a few times. The J gene is TRBJ1-5, the V gene TRBV6-1; the D gene is possibly TRBD1 (5 bases). V was cut by 2 bases and J by 0 bases, with 8 bases left in between. CDR1 and CDR2 (germline): MNHNS, SASEGT. The CDR3 is 15 amino acids. In DNA, the CDR3 is TGTGCCAGCAGTGAATTCGGGGGTAGCAATCAGCCCCAGCATTTT. Its translation: CASSEFGGSNQPQHF.

This clone was observed a single time. V gene TRBV18 combines with J gene TRBJ1-2, with TRBD1 matching 9 bases. Germline CDR1 is KGHSH and CDR2 is LQKENI. V was pared by 6 bases and J by 0 bases, with 8 bases of the junction left unmatched. The CDR3 extends over 16 amino acids. CDR3 bases: TGTGCCAGCTCCCCCCGGGACAGGGTAGCTAACTATGGCTACACCTTC. Translating gives CASSPRDRVANYGYTF.